This record looks at one TCR beta chain sequence and its context. CDR3 length: 12 residues. CDR1 is MGHDK, CDR2 SYGVNS, per germline. Germline trimming cut 7 bases from V and 3 bases from J; bases unmatched to any gene: 2. This sample stems from a study of blood T cell repertoires in COVID-19. TCRdb keeps only in-frame clones here, not all; method: immunoSEQ multiplex PCR. The table shows about 270,000 clones, with more than 90% occurring only once. Enrollment of patients from Seattle took place during active infection, with longitudinal follow-up. This chain connects TRBV25-1 to TRBJ1-2; 7 bases map to TRBD1. The source material was peripheral blood. This sequence originates from a person aged 18 to 30 with COVID-19, enrolled during active disease. The CDR3 sequence: CASNQGDYGYTF. CDR3 bases: TGTGCCAGCAATCAGGGGGACTATGGCTACACCTTC.